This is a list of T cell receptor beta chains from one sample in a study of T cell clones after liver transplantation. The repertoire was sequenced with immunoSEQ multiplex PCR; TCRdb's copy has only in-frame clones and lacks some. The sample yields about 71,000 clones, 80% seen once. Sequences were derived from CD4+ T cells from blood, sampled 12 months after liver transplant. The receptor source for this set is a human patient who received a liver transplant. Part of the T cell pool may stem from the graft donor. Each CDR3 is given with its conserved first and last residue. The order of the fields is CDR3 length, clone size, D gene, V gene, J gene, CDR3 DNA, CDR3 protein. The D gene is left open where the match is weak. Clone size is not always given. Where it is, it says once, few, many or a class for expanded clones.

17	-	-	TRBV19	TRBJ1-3	TGTGCCAGTAGTGACCGCCCTTTGGGGTCGGCTGGAAACACCATATATTTT	CASSDRPLGSAGNTIYF
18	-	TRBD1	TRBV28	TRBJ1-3	TGTGCCAGCAGCCTCGGGACAGTTCGCCTATACGCTGGAAACACCATATATTTT	CASSLGTVRLYAGNTIYF
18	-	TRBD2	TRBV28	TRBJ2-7	TGTGCCAGCAGTTTCCCTCCGGGACTAGCGGGAATAAGCTACGAGCAGTACTTC	CASSFPPGLAGISYEQYF
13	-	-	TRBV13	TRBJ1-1	TGTGCCAGCAGCTTAGTTGGGACCACTGAAGCTTTCTTT	CASSLVGTTEAFF
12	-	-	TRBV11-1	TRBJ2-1	TGTGCCAGCAGCGCCGACAGGAATGAGCAGTTCTTC	CASSADRNEQFF
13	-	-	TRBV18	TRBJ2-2	TGTGCCAGCTCACCTTCAGAAGGCGGGGAGCTGTTTTTT	CASSPSEGGELFF
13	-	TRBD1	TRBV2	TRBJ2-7	TGTGCCAGCAGCACAGGGGGCCCTTACGAGCAGTACTTC	CASSTGGPYEQYF
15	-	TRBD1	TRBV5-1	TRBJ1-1	TGCGCCAGCAGCCGGACAGGGTCCTTTAACACTGAAGCTTTCTTT	CASSRTGSFNTEAFF
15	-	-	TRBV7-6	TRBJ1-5	TGTGCCAGCAGCTTAGACGGGACTCCCGTAGGGCCCCAGCATTTT	CASSLDGTPVGPQHF
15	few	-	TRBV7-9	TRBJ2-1	TGTGCCAGCAGCTTAACTTACAGGGTCGGCAATGAGCAGTTCTTC	CASSLTYRVGNEQFF
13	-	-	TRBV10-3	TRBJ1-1	TGTGCCATCAGGTTAGGGGTTGGCACTGAAGCTTTCTTT	CAIRLGVGTEAFF
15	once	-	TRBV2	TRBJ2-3	TGTGCCAGCAGTGAGAGACGGGGGATCACAGATACGCAGTATTTT	CASSERRGITDTQYF
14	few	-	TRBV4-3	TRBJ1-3	TGCGCCAGCAGCCAAGAGAACTGGGGAAACACCATATATTTT	CASSQENWGNTIYF
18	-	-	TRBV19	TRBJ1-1	TGTGCCAGTACCCCCCTCGGCGCAGGGGTTTTAGGAAGCACTGAAGCTTTCTTT	CASTPLGAGVLGSTEAFF
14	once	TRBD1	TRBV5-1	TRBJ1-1	TGCGCCAGCAGCCCAGGGACAGCTTACACTGAAGCTTTCTTT	CASSPGTAYTEAFF
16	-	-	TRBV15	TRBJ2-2	TGTGCCACCAGCAGAGGAGGTACGGGAGTAGGCGGGGAGCTGTTTTTT	CATSRGGTGVGGELFF
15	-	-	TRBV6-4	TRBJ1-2	TGTGCCAGCAGGCGGGACCTTCTCGGAAACTCTGGCTACACCTTC	CASRRDLLGNSGYTF
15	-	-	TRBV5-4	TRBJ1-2	TGTGCCAGCAGCCCGGATTCAGGTGCCTCCTATGGCTACACCTTC	CASSPDSGASYGYTF
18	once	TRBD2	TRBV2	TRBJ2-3	TGTGCCAGGACCCGACTAGCGGGAGGGCTCAGGGGGACAGATACGCAGTATTTT	CARTRLAGGLRGTDTQYF
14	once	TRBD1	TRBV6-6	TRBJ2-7	TGTGCCAGCAGTCCCACCTACAGGGGCTACGAGCAGTACTTC	CASSPTYRGYEQYF
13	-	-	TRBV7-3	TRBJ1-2	TGTGCCAGCAGCCCAAAGGGCGACACAGGCTACACCTTC	CASSPKGDTGYTF
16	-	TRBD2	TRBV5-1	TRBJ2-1	TGCGCCAGCAGCTCGGTAGCGGGAGGGAGTTACAATGAGCAGTTCTTC	CASSSVAGGSYNEQFF
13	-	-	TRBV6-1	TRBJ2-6	TGTGCCAGCATGGTTTCTGGGGCCAACGTCCTGACTTTC	CASMVSGANVLTF
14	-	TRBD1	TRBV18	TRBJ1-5	TGTGCCAGCTCACCAGGACAGGGGGATCAGCCCCAGCATTTT	CASSPGQGDQPQHF
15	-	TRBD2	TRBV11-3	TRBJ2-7	TGTGCCAGCAGCTTGAGTAGCGGGAGCGGCTACGAGCAGTACTTC	CASSLSSGSGYEQYF
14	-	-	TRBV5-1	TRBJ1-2	TGCGCCAGCAGCTCGGGAACGGAGCCTTATGGCTACACCTTC	CASSSGTEPYGYTF
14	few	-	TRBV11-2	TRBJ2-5	TGTGCCAGCAGCTTTACCAGGGGTGGCGAGACCCAGTACTTC	CASSFTRGGETQYF
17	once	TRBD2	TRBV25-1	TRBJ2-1	TGTGCCAGCAGCCCTTGGGACTACCGGGTCCTTTACAATGAGCAGTTCTTC	CASSPWDYRVLYNEQFF
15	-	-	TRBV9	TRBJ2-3	TGTGCCAGCAGCGTAGTCGCGGGCAGCACAGATACGCAGTATTTT	CASSVVAGSTDTQYF
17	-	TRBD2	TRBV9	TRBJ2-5	TGTGCCAGCAGCCCTAGAGGGATAGCGGGAGGGGGTGAGACCCAGTACTTC	CASSPRGIAGGGETQYF
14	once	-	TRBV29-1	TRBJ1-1	TGCAGCGTTTGGGCACAGGGAACTTACACTGAAGCTTTCTTT	CSVWAQGTYTEAFF
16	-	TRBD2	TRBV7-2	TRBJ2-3	TGTGCCAGCAGCCTCGGGGGGAGGGCCTATACAGATACGCAGTATTTT	CASSLGGRAYTDTQYF
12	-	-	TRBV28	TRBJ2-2	TGTGCCAGCAGTTTACGGACCCGGGAGCTGTTTTTT	CASSLRTRELFF
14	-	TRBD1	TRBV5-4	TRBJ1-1	TGTGCCAGCAGCTTAGGGACAGGGAACACTGAAGCTTTCTTT	CASSLGTGNTEAFF
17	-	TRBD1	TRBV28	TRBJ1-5	TGTGCCAGCAGTTTATATGGCGGGGACAGGGGGAATCAGCCCCAGCATTTT	CASSLYGGDRGNQPQHF
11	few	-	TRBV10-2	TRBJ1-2	TGCGCCAGCAGTGATGGGAAAGGCTACACCTTC	CASSDGKGYTF
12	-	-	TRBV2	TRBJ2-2	TGTGCCAGCAGGACCCAGGTCGGGGAGCTGTTTTTT	CASRTQVGELFF
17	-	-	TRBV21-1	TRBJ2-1	TGTGCCAGCAGCAAAAGAGGGCACAGGGGGATCTGCAATGAGCAGTTCTTC	CASSKRGHRGICNEQFF
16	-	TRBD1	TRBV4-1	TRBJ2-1	TGCGCCAGCAGCCTACGAAGCCGGGACAGGTACAATGAGCAGTTCTTC	CASSLRSRDRYNEQFF
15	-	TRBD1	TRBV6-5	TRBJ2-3	TGTGCCAGCAGCCTAGGACAGGTTAGCACAGATACGCAGTATTTT	CASSLGQVSTDTQYF
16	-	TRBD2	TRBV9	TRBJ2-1	TGTGCCAGCAGCCCGGAACTAGCGGCCTATTACAATGAGCAGTTCTTC	CASSPELAAYYNEQFF
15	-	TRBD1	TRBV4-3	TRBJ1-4	TGCGCCAGCAGCCGTCTGGGACAGACTAATGAAAAACTGTTTTTT	CASSRLGQTNEKLFF
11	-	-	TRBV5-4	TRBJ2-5	TGTGCCAGCAGCTTGAGGGAGACCCAGTACTTC	CASSLRETQYF
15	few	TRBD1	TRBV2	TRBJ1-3	TGTGCCAGCAATCCTGACAGGGGCTACGGAAACACCATATATTTT	CASNPDRGYGNTIYF
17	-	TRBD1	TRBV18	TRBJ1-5	TGTGCCAGCTCACCGGGACAGGGGAGGGATAGCAATCAGCCCCAGCATTTT	CASSPGQGRDSNQPQHF
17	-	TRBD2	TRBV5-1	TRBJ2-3	TGCGCCAGCAGCGACTCCCCGGGGCTAGCGGTAGGAGATACGCAGTATTTT	CASSDSPGLAVGDTQYF
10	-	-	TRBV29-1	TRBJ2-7	TGCAGCGTTGGCTCCTACGAGCAGTACTTC	CSVGSYEQYF
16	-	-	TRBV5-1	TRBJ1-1	TGCGCCAGCAGCTCCGACCCACAGGGCTTGAACACTGAAGCTTTCTTT	CASSSDPQGLNTEAFF
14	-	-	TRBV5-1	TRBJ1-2	TGCGCCAGCAGCTTGGACGGGAGCCTCTATGGCTACACCTTC	CASSLDGSLYGYTF
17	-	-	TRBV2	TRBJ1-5	TGTGCCAGCGATACGCGGGGCATTAGGGAATTCGATCAGCCCCAGCATTTT	CASDTRGIREFDQPQHF
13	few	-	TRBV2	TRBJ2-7	TGTGCCAGCAGGGAAGGGAGGCTTGACGAGCAGTACTTC	CASREGRLDEQYF
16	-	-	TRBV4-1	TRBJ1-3	TGCGCCAGCAGCCAAGCTAGACTTTCCTCTGGAAACACCATATATTTT	CASSQARLSSGNTIYF
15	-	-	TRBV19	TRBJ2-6	TGTGCCAGTAGACTCGACAGGTCTGGGGCCAACGTCCTGACTTTC	CASRLDRSGANVLTF
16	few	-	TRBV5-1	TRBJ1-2	TGCGCCAGCAGCTTGGTGTCGCCAGGGCTTAACTATGGCTACACCTTC	CASSLVSPGLNYGYTF
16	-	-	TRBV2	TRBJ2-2	TGTGCCAGCAGTGCGGTGGGGGGAGAGGCCACCGGGGAGCTGTTTTTT	CASSAVGGEATGELFF